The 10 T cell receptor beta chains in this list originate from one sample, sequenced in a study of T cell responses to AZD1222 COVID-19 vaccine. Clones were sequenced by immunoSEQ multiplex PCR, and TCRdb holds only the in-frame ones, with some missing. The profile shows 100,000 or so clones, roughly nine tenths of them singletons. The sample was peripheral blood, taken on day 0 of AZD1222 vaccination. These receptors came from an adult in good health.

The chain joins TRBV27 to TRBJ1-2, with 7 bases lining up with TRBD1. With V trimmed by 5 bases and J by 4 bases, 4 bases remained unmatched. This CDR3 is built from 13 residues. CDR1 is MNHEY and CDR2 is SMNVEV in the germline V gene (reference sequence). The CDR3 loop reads CASSPGQFYGYTF. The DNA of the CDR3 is TGTGCCAGCAGTCCGGGACAGTTCTATGGCTACACCTTC.

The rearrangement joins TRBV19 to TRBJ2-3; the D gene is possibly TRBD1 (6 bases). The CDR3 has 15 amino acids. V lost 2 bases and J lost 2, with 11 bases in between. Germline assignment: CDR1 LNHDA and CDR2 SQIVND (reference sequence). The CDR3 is CASSIRDTPTDTQYF. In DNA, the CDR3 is TGTGCCAGTAGTATACGGGACACCCCCACAGATACGCAGTATTTT.

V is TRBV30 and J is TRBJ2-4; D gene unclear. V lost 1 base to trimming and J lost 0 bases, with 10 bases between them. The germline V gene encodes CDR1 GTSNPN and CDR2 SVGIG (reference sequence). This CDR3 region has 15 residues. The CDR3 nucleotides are TGTGCCTGGAGTGGCCCCGCCTTAGCCAAAAACATTCAGTACTTC. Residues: CAWSGPALAKNIQYF. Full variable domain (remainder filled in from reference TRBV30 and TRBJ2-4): SQTIHQWPATLVQPVGSPLSLECTVEGTSNPNLYWYRQAAGRGLQLLFYSVGIGQISSEVPQNLSASRPQDRQFILSSKKLLLSDSGFYLCAWSGPALAKNIQYFGAGTRLSVL.

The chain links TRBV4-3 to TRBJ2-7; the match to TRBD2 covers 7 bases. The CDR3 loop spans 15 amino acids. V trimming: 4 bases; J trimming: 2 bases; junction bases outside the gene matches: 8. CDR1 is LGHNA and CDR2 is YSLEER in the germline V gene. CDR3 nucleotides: TGCGCCAGCAGCCCGGGAGGAACTAGCGCCTACGAGCAGTACTTC. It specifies CASSPGGTSAYEQYF.

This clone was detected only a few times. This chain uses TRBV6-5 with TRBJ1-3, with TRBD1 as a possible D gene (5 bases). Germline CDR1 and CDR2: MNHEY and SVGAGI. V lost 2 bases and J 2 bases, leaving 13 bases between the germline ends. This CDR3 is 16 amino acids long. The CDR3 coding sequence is TGTGCCAGCAGTTACGACGACAGTTCCCCTGGAAACACCATATATTTT. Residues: CASSYDDSSPGNTIYF.

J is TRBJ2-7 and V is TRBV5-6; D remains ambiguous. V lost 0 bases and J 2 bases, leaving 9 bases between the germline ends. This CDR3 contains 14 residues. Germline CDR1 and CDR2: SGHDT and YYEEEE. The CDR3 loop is CASSLGLSTYEQYF. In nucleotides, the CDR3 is TGTGCCAGCAGCTTGGGACTTTCAACCTACGAGCAGTACTTC.

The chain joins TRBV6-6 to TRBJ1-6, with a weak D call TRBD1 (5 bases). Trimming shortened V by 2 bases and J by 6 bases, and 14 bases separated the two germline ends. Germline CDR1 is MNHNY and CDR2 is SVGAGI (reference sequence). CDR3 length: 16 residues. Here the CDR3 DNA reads TGTGCCAGCAGTTACCGGTCGACAGTGATTAATTCACCCCTCCACTTT. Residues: CASSYRSTVINSPLHF.

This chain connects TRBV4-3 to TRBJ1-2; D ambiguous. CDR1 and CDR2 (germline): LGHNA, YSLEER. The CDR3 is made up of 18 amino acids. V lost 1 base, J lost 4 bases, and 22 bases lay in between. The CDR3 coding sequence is TGCGCCAGCAGCCAAGGGTCAACCACCCGGGAGGGAGGCTATGGCTACACCTTC. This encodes CASSQGSTTREGGYGYTF.

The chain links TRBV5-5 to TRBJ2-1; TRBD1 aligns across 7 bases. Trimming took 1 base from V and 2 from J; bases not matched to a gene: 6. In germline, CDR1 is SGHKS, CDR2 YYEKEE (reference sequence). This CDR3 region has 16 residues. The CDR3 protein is CASSLIQGVTYNEQFF. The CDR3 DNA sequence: TGTGCCAGCAGCTTGATTCAGGGGGTAACCTACAATGAGCAGTTCTTC.

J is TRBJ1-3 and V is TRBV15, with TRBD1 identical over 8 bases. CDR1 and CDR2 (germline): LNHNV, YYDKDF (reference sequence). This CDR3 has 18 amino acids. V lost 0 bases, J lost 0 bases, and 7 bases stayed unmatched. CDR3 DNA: TGTGCCACCAGCAGAGAGATCAGGACAGGGCGCTCTGGAAACACCATATATTTT. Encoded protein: CATSREIRTGRSGNTIYF.